Sequencing of this T cell receptor beta chain was carried out in a study of CD8 T cells in ankylosing spondylitis. With molecular barcodes, quantitative 5'-RACE was used to make the TCR beta libraries. TCRdb reanalysed the 5' RACE reads using MiXCR and keeps one entry per CDR3 protein. Of 150,000 to 200,000 distinct CDR3 sequences in the sample, roughly 10% are singletons; the top ten hold roughly 15%. The CDR3 has 19 amino acids. Unmatched junction bases numbered 13, after V lost 4 bases and J lost 3 bases. The germline V gene has CDR1 MNHEY and CDR2 SMNVEV (reference sequence). This clonotype was counted only a few times.

The chain joins TRBV27 to TRBJ2-3; 13 bases fit TRBD2. This clonotype originated in a female donor with ankylosing spondylitis or in good health (not recorded which). The sequenced sample consisted of blood, either unsorted or a sorted T cell fraction (not recorded which). This chain's CDR3 is CASSSTGLAGDTYTDTQYF. The DNA for the CDR3 is TGTGCCAGCAGTTCCACCGGACTAGCGGGAGATACCTATACAGATACGCAGTATTTT.